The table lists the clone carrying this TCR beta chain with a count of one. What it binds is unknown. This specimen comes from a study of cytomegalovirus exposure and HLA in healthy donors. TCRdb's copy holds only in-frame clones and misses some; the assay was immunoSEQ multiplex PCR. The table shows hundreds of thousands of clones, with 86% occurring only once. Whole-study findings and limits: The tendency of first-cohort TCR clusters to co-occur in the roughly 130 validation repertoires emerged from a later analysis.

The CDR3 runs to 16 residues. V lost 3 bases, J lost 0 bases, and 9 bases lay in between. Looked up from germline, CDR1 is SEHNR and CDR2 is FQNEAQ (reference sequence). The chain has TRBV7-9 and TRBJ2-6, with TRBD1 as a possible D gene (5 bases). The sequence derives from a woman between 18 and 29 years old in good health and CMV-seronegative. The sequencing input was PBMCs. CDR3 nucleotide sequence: TGTGCCAGCAGCTTTTCAGGGATCTCTGGGGCCAACGTCCTGACTTTC. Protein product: CASSFSGISGANVLTF.